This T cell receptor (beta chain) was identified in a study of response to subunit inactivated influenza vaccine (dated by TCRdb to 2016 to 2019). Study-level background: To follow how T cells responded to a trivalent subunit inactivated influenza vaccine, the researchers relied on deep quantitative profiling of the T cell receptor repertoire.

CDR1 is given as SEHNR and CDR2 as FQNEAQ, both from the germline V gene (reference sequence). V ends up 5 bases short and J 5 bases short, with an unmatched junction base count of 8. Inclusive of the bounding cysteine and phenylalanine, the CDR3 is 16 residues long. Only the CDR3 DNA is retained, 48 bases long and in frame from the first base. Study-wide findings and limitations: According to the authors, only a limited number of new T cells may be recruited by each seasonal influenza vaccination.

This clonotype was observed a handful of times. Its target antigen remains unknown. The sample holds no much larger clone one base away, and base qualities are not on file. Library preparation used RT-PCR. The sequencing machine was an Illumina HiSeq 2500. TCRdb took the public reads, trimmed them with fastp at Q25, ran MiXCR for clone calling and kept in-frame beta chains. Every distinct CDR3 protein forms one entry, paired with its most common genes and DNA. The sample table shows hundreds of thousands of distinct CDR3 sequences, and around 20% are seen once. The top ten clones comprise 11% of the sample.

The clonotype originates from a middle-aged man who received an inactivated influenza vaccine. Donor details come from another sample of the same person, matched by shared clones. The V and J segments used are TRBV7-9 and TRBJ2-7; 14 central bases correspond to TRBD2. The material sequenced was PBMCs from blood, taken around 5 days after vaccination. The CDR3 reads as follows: CASSLVGTSGGNEQYF. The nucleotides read TGTGCCAGCAGCCTCGTAGGGACTAGCGGGGGCAACGAGCAGTACTTC.